This T cell receptor beta chain derives from a study of blood T cell repertoires in COVID-19. Study-level information: COVID-19 samples, acute and convalescent, were from the United States, Italy and Spain.

The CDR3 totals 15 residues. Trimming took 6 bases from V and 2 from J, leaving 14 bases between them. Germline CDR1 reads LNHDA; CDR2 reads SQIVND (reference sequence). Original data processing: It was from reference gene primer amplification that nucleated cell counts were estimated. Data came from immunoSEQ multiplex PCR; TCRdb stores just in-frame clones and leaves some out. D and trimming were read from the DNA, whereas the V and J calls and clone size are those reported in that table. Of about 240,000 clones in the sample, over 80% were seen once. The receptor was isolated from an older woman with active or convalescent COVID-19. This chain uses TRBV19 with TRBJ2-1; D possibly corresponds to TRBD2 (7 bases). Sequenced sample: peripheral blood. CDR3 sequence (DNA): TGTGCCAGTAGCCTCAGGGGACTAACCTACAATGAGCAGTTCTTC. Protein product: CASSLRGLTYNEQFF.